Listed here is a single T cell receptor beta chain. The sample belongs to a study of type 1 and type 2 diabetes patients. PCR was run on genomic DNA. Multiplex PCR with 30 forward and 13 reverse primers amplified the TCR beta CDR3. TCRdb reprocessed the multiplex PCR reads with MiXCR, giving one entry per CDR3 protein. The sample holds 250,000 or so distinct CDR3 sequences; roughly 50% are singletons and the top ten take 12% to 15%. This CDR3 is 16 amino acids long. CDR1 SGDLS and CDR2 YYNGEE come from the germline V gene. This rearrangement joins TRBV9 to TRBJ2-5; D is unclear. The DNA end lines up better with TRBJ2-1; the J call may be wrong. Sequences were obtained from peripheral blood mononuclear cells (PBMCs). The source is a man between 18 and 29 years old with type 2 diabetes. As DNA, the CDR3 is TGTGCCAGCAGCGTAGTAGCCGTGTCGGCTAGTAATGAGCAGTTCTTC. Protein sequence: CASSVVAVSASNEQFF.